These 18 T cell receptor beta chains originate from one sample sequenced in a study of immune evolution from preneoplasia to lung adenocarcinoma. The table came from immunoSEQ multiplex PCR; TCRdb's copy has only in-frame clones and leaves some out. The profile shows 15,000 or so clones, roughly 87% of them singletons. Sequencing was done on a sample of FFPE lung adenocarcinoma in situ tissue. These receptors were obtained from an older donor with lung adenocarcinoma.

This chain links TRBV5-1 with TRBJ2-7; 9 nucleotides agree with TRBD2. The CDR3 has 16 amino acids. Germline lookup yields CDR1 SGHRS and CDR2 YFSETQ. Unmatched junction bases numbered 11, after V lost 1 base and J lost 6 bases. CDR3 DNA sequence: TGCGCCAGCAGCTTGAGCTCCGGGACTAGCCCGTTCGAGCAGTACTTC. It yields the protein CASSLSSGTSPFEQYF.

V is TRBV5-1 and J is TRBJ1-1, with TRBD1 identical over 7 bases. Trimming removed 0 bases from V and 9 bases from J; junction bases left unmatched: 5. From germline, CDR1 is SGHRS and CDR2 YFSETQ. The CDR3 consists of 13 residues. CDR3 coding DNA: TGCGCCAGCAGCTTGGAACCGGGACAGAAAGCTTTCTTT. It is translated as CASSLEPGQKAFF.

The chain couples TRBV6-5 to TRBJ2-7; weak D call: TRBD1 (6 bases). CDR3 size: 13 residues. Trimming removed 9 bases from V and 2 bases from J, with 14 bases in between. Germline loops: CDR1 MNHEY, CDR2 SVGAGI. In DNA, the CDR3 is TGTGCCAGAACGGGACAAGGGACCTACGAGCAGTACTTC. This translates into CARTGQGTYEQYF.

The V call is TRBV30, the J call TRBJ2-2; D is unresolved. The CDR3 is made up of 13 amino acids. Germline CDR1 is GTSNPN and CDR2 is SVGIG (reference sequence). Trimming stripped 0 bases from V and 4 bases from J, with 6 bases between. Here the CDR3 DNA reads TGTGCCTGGAGTGTACAAGTCACCGGGGAGCTGTTTTTT. It translates to CAWSVQVTGELFF.

V gene TRBV2 combines with J gene TRBJ1-4, with D uncertain. There are 14 residues in the CDR3. Germline V gene sequence: CDR1 SNHLY, CDR2 FYNNEI. Trimming left V 4 bases short and J 0 bases short, with 6 bases between. The DNA for the CDR3 is TGTGCCAGCAGTGCACAAGCAACTAATGAAAAACTGTTTTTT. It translates to CASSAQATNEKLFF. Full variable domain (remainder filled in from reference TRBV2 and TRBJ1-4): EPEVTQTPSHQVTQMGQEVILRCVPISNHLYFYWYRQILGQKVEFLVSFYNNEISEKSEIFDDQFSVERPDGSNFTLKIRSTKLEDSAMYFCASSAQATNEKLFFGSGTQLSVL.

In DNA, the CDR3 is TGTGCCAGCAGCCTCCACAGGGGAGGTGAGCAGTTCTTC. Its translation: CASSLHRGGEQFF. V and J are TRBV21-1 and TRBJ2-1; TRBD1 was called by the table and not checked on the DNA. TRBV21-1 is a pseudogene segment. The CDR3 runs to 13 residues.

CDR3 in amino acids: CASSSGGDRPYEQYF. Written as DNA, the CDR3 is TGTGCCAGCAGCTCGGGGGGGGACAGGCCATACGAGCAGTACTTC. The chain links TRBV5-4 to TRBJ2-7; D might be TRBD1 or TRBD2, each matching 8 bases. Trimming pared 3 bases from V and 4 bases from J, leaving 17 bases between. The CDR3 has 15 amino acids. From germline, CDR1 is SGHNT and CDR2 YYREEE (reference sequence).

Only a few counts were recorded for this clone. The chain combines TRBV7-9 with TRBJ2-1; D is perhaps TRBD2 (5 bases). Germline lookup yields CDR1 SEHNR and CDR2 FQNEAQ (reference sequence). V lost 2 bases to trimming and J lost 12 bases, with 17 bases between them. There are 14 residues in the CDR3. The CDR3 region is CASSLSSGSWGQFF. CDR3 in DNA: TGTGCCAGCAGCTTAAGCTCGGGGTCATGGGGGCAGTTCTTC. Full variable domain (outside the CDR3, taken from reference TRBV7-9 and TRBJ2-1): DTGVSQNPRHKITKRGQNVTFRCDPISEHNRLYWYRQTLGQGPEFLTYFQNEAQLEKSRLLSDRFSAERPKGSFSTLEIQRTEQGDSAMYLCASSLSSGSWGQFFGPGTRLTVL.

This clone has only a few counts. This chain joins TRBV27 and TRBJ1-2, with TRBD1 as a possible D gene (5 bases). V was pared by 5 bases and J by 5 bases, with 21 bases between. Looked up from germline, CDR1 is MNHEY and CDR2 is SMNVEV (reference sequence). The CDR3 contains 16 residues. The chain's CDR3 is CASSPWGGARNYGYTF. Here the CDR3 DNA reads TGTGCCAGCAGTCCCTGGGGTGGGGCGCGAAATTATGGCTACACCTTC.

The rearrangement joins TRBV28 to TRBJ1-5; D not resolved. The V and J ends lost 5 bases and 1 base respectively, with 3 bases between them. CDR3 length: 12 amino acids. The germline V gene has CDR1 MDHEN and CDR2 SYDVKM. The CDR3: CASSTSNQPQHF. The CDR3 region has the DNA TGTGCCAGCAGTACAAGCAATCAGCCCCAGCATTTT.

V is TRBV14 and J is TRBJ1-1; TRBD1 agrees at 7 bases. The germline gives CDR1 SGHDN, CDR2 FVKESK. V dropped 2 bases and J dropped 5; count of bases not matched to a gene: 8. This CDR3 is built from 15 residues. CDR3 region: CASSQYPGGRTEAFF. CDR3 nucleotides: TGTGCCAGCAGCCAATATCCAGGGGGACGGACTGAAGCTTTCTTT.

J is TRBJ2-3 and V is TRBV4-2; 7 bases line up with TRBD2. The CDR3 runs 16 residues. Germline assignment: CDR1 LGHNA and CDR2 YNFKEQ. The J segment lost 2 bases and the V segment lost 1 base, leaving 6 bases of the junction unmatched. CDR3 bases: TGTGCCAGCAGCCAAGGTCTAGCGGAGAACACAGATACGCAGTATTTT. This codes for CASSQGLAENTDTQYF.

The chain combines TRBV6-4 with TRBJ2-5; D perhaps matches TRBD2 (6 bases). Germline lookup yields CDR1 MRHNA and CDR2 SNTAGT. With 6 bases removed from V and 7 bases from J, the gap between germline ends came to 15 bases. This CDR3 has 13 residues. The CDR3 reads CASSADAGGTQYF. CDR3 coding DNA: TGTGCCAGCAGCGCAGACGCCGGGGGGACCCAGTACTTC.

The V and J genes are TRBV5-5 and TRBJ2-5; D not resolved. The V end was cut by 1 base, the J end by 1 base, with 5 bases between. CDR1 is SGHKS, CDR2 YYEKEE, per germline (reference sequence). This CDR3 is built from 13 residues. This CDR3 is CASSLSPQETQYF. DNA of the CDR3: TGTGCCAGCAGCTTGTCCCCCCAAGAGACCCAGTACTTC.

This chain links TRBV9 with TRBJ2-1; D uncertain. V was shortened by 1 base and J by 9 bases, with 14 bases between the two germline ends. Germline assignment: CDR1 SGDLS and CDR2 YYNGEE. The CDR3 is 14 residues long. For the CDR3, the DNA is TGTGCCAGCAGCGTATCGCAGACGATGGGTGAGCAGTTCTTC. Amino acids: CASSVSQTMGEQFF.

V usage is TRBV7-2 and J usage is TRBJ2-5; TRBD1 aligns across 9 bases. Germline lookup yields CDR1 SGHTA and CDR2 FQGNSA. The CDR3 has 15 amino acids. After removal of 4 bases from V and 5 bases from J, the junction contained 8 bases not matched to a gene. DNA for the CDR3: TGTGCCAGCAGCTCGCAGACAGGGGGGCGTGAGACCCAGTACTTC. Amino acid sequence: CASSSQTGGRETQYF.

This rearrangement joins TRBV19 to TRBJ2-3; TRBD2 agrees at 7 bases. CDR3 size: 12 residues. Germline values: CDR1 LNHDA, CDR2 SQIVND (reference sequence). V trimming: 5 bases; J trimming: 6 bases; junction bases outside the gene matches: 2. The CDR3: CASSSGGDTQYF. In nucleotides, the CDR3 is TGTGCCAGTAGTTCCGGGGGGGATACGCAGTATTTT.

The gene calls are TRBV6-1 and TRBJ2-7, with a tentative D call TRBD1 (5 bases). Germline loops: CDR1 MNHNS, CDR2 SASEGT. Trimming took off 4 bases at V and 2 bases at J, with 12 bases between the two ends. The CDR3 loop spans 14 amino acids. This chain's CDR3 is CASSVEQATYEQYF. CDR3 in DNA: TGTGCCAGCAGTGTCGAACAGGCGACCTACGAGCAGTACTTC.